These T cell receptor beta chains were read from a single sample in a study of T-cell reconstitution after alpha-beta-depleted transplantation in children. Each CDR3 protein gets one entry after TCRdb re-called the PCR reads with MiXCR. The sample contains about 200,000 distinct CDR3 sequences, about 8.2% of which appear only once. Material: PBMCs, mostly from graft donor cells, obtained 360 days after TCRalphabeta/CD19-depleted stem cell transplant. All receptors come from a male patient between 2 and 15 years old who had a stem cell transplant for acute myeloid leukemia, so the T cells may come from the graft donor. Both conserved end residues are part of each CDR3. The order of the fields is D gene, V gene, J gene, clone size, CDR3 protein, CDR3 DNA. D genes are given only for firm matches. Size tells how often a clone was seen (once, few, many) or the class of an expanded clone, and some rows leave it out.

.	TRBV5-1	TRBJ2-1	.	CASSLAARLGGDNEQFF	TGCGCCAGCAGCTTGGCCGCTAGACTAGGCGGGGACAATGAGCAGTTCTTC
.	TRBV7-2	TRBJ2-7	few	CASSRHFQRGSYEQYF	TGTGCCAGCAGTCGACATTTCCAACGAGGATCCTACGAGCAGTACTTC
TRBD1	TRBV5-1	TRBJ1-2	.	CASSPSPAGQNQVGYTF	TGCGCCAGCAGCCCCAGTCCGGCGGGACAGAATCAGGTTGGCTACACCTTC
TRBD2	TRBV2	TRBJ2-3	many	CASSELAGASTDTQYF	TGTGCCAGCAGTGAACTAGCGGGAGCGAGCACAGATACGCAGTATTTT
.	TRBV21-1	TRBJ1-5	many	CASSKGAGKSPGNQPQHF	TGTGCCAGCAGCAAAGGGGCAGGGAAGTCCCCCGGCAATCAGCCCCAGCATTTT
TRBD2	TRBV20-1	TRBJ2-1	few	CSARATSGKWNEQFF	TGCAGTGCTAGAGCCACTAGCGGGAAGTGGAATGAGCAGTTCTTC
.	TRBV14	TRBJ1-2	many	CASSGQINYGYTF	TGTGCCAGCAGCGGACAGATTAACTATGGCTACACCTTC
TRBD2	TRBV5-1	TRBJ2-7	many	CASSLVSGSGSYEQYF	TGCGCCAGCAGCTTGGTTAGCGGGAGTGGCTCCTACGAGCAGTACTTC
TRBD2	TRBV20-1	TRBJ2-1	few	CSARDLIGRVRNNEQFF	TGCAGTGCTAGAGATCTCATCGGGAGGGTGAGGAACAATGAGCAGTTCTTC
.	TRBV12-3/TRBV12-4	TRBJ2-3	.	CASSPRGGTQYF	TGTGCCAGCAGTCCCCGTGGCGGTACGCAGTATTTT
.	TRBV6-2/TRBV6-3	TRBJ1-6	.	CASSFTYRVTLDYNSPLHF	TGTGCCAGCAGCTTCACCTACAGGGTCACTCTGGACTATAATTCACCCCTCCACTTT
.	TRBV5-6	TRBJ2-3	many	CASSPIGGSTDTQYF	TGTGCCAGCAGCCCTATCGGGGGAAGCACAGATACGCAGTATTTT
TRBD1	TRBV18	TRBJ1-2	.	CASSPGQGNLYGYTF	TGTGCCAGCTCACCAGGACAGGGCAACCTCTATGGCTACACCTTC